This T cell receptor beta chain is drawn from a study of blood T cell repertoires in COVID-19 (dated by TCRdb to 2018 to 2021). For the wider study: Samples from collaborators originated in the United States, Italy and Spain and spanned both the acute and convalescent phases of COVID-19. The prospective study material was composed of cDNA or gDNA derived from T cells, B-cell-depleted T cells, or PBMCs. The dataset comprised deeply sampled blood TCRbeta repertoires from subjects exposed to, actively infected with, or recovered from COVID-19. A freely available public database, intended as a resource for researchers studying the immune response to SARS-CoV-2, is where the repertoires were released. Samples came from the ongoing ImmuneRACE study (first 160 participants) plus 1,254 subjects from 6 global collaborators. The sample metadata nearly always contained a de-identified subject ID, COVID-19 status, age in years and sex. HLA class I and class II types, where available, came from metadata supplied by the sample provider rather than from assay-based typing.

CDR1 and CDR2 are drawn from the germline V gene (reference sequence): LNHDA, SQIVND. The CDR3 holds 15 amino acids from the cysteine to the phenylalanine. The retained sequence is limited to the CDR3, 45 bases, with the frame set at the first base. Trimming removed 7 bases from V and 8 bases from J, leaving 23 bases between the germline ends. Participants in the prospective study were aged about 18 to 95 years, lived in under 30 United States geographic areas, and enrolled through a virtual design. In the prospective study, participants were assigned to cohorts based on the clinical history participants reported in a screening survey and a study questionnaire. Recovered participants in ImmuneRACE Cohort 3 were defined as having two consecutive negative NP/OP PCR tests, clearance from a healthcare professional, or resolution of symptoms. Mobile phlebotomists in the prospective study collected whole blood, serum and a nasopharyngeal or oropharyngeal swab from every participant. Over an approximately two-month period, participants in the prospective study had the option of providing additional blood draws and questionnaires. Before DNA extraction, blood samples from the prospective study were shipped at room temperature or frozen.

The study at large found these results: How much clinical and demographic metadata was included differed by source and by participant, and the metadata was provided uncurated.

Notes on this clone: Which antigen it targets is not known. Base qualities are not at hand, and no much larger clone is one base apart.

The immunoSEQ Assay, a bias-controlled multiplex PCR, was used to amplify TCRbeta CDR3 regions from genomic DNA. Turning to the authors' computational methods: Within the assay, amplification of reference gene primers was used to estimate how many nucleated cells each sample contained. To quantify the absolute abundance of each unique TCRbeta CDR3 rearrangement, sequence reads were collapsed and filtered. Productive Simpson clonality was computed per sample as the square root of Simpson's diversity index over productive rearrangements. TCRdb limited this immuneACCESS table to in-frame rearrangements with V and J called. A share of clones is missing; checked studies link under half to unresolved V genes, and the rest is unexplained. The V and J calls and clone size were taken over from that table, and D and trimming were inferred from the DNA. For this sample the table gives approximately 400,000 clones, of which 80% to 85% were detected only once. Over 4.5% of the sample goes to the ten largest clones.

The sequencing input was PBMCs or T cells enriched from blood (not recorded which). The chain is encoded by TRBV19 joined to TRBJ1-2, and TRBD1 may be the D gene, going by 5 matching bases. This receptor was identified in a woman aged 45-65 years who had recovered from COVID-19. DNA sequence: TGTGCCAGTAAAACTGGGACTCGTGGGGCGTCGGGCTACACCTTC. Translated, it gives CASKTGTRGASGYTF.